The 5 T cell receptor beta chains below come from one sample, sequenced in a study of blood T cell repertoires in COVID-19. The table came from immunoSEQ multiplex PCR; TCRdb's copy has only in-frame clones and leaves some out. Of approximately 200,000 clones listed, about three quarters are singletons. Sequencing used peripheral blood. The origin of the receptors is a woman aged 80 or older with COVID-19, enrolled during active disease.

The rearrangement links TRBV7-2 to TRBJ1-1, with D perhaps matching TRBD1 (5 bases). The CDR3 spans 14 residues. Trimming pared 5 bases from V and 6 bases from J, leaving 16 bases between. Germline V gene data show CDR1 as SGHTA and CDR2 as FQGNSA. CDR3 in amino acids: CASSQGAGPPEAFF. CDR3 nucleotide sequence: TGTGCCAGCAGCCAAGGGGCGGGGCCTCCTGAAGCTTTCTTT.

This chain links TRBV30 with TRBJ2-3; D might be TRBD2 (6 bases). The V and J ends lost 5 bases and 5 bases respectively, with 14 bases between them. This CDR3 is 13 amino acids long. Germline V lookup: CDR1 GTSNPN, CDR2 SVGIG (reference sequence). The CDR3 coding sequence is TGTGCCTGGGGGCGGGACCTACAAGATACGCAGTATTTT. Translated: CAWGRDLQDTQYF.

The table lists this clone with a few counts. The rearrangement uses TRBV28 and TRBJ2-6; D uncertain. CDR1 is MDHEN, CDR2 SYDVKM, per germline. The CDR3 consists of 15 residues. Trimming shortened V by 0 bases and J by 1 base, and 4 bases separated the two germline ends. CDR3 residues: CASSLWTSGANVLTF. For the CDR3, the DNA is TGTGCCAGCAGTTTATGGACTTCTGGGGCCAACGTCCTGACTTTC.

Ten or more counts support this clone. The rearrangement joins TRBV19 to TRBJ1-1; no clear D. The CDR3 extends over 13 amino acids. The V end lost 5 bases, the J end lost 1 base, and 8 bases lay between the germline ends. Germline CDR1 is LNHDA and CDR2 is SQIVND (reference sequence). CDR3 region: CASSPTQNTEAFF. DNA for the CDR3: TGTGCCAGTAGTCCTACCCAGAACACTGAAGCTTTCTTT.

This clone came up a few times. V gene TRBV3-1 (or the pseudogene TRBV3-2) combines with J gene TRBJ1-5; no clear D. Germline CDR1 and CDR2: LGHDT and YNNKEL (reference sequence). This CDR3 comprises 15 residues. Between the trimmed V and J ends, which lost 0 bases and 0 bases, there was a span of 6 bases. The chain's CDR3 is CASSQDVGSNQPQHF. The CDR3 nucleotides are TGTGCCAGCAGCCAAGATGTCGGTAGCAATCAGCCCCAGCATTTT.